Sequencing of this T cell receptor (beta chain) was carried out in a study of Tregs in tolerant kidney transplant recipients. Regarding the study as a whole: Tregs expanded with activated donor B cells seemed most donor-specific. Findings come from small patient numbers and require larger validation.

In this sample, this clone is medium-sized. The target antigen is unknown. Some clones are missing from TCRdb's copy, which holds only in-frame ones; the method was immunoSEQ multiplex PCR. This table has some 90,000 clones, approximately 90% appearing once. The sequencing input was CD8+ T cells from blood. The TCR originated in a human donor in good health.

DNA for the CDR3: TGTGCCAGCTCACCACTAGCGGGGCCGAGGAACGAGCAGTACTTC. Translating it yields CASSPLAGPRNEQYF. The rearrangement links TRBV18 to TRBJ2-7, with 8 positions matching TRBD2. The CDR3 is 15 amino acids. CDR1 and CDR2 from the germline V gene are KGHSH and LQKENI. V lost 1 base to trimming and J lost 5 bases; unmatched junction nucleotides: 7.